This T cell receptor beta chain was sequenced for a study of cytomegalovirus exposure and HLA in healthy donors. Here immunoSEQ multiplex PCR was the method, and the copy in TCRdb shows in-frame clones only, minus some. The table records 80,000 to 100,000 clones, approximately 90% of them present only once. The sequence came from a woman younger than 45 in good health and CMV-seronegative. Material: PBMCs.

The CDR3, as DNA: TGTGCCAGCTCACCAGACAGGGGTAGCAATCAGCCCCAGCATTTT. Translation gives CASSPDRGSNQPQHF. This chain uses TRBV18 with TRBJ1-5; 8 bases line up with TRBD1. The germline gives CDR1 KGHSH, CDR2 LQKENI. The CDR3 loop spans 15 amino acids. V was pared by 2 bases and J by 0 bases, with 0 bases of the junction left unmatched.